The next 3 T cell receptor beta chains were all read from a single sample in a study of blood T cell repertoires in COVID-19. TCRdb's table, derived via immunoSEQ multiplex PCR, lists solely in-frame clones and lacks some. The sample includes approximately 200,000 clones, roughly 80% seen only once; the top ten take 7.8%. Sequenced input: peripheral blood. The receptors were sampled from a woman of 80 years or more with COVID-19, enrolled during active disease.

This chain joins TRBV4-1 and TRBJ2-2, with 10 bases that match TRBD2. The CDR3 loop spans 18 amino acids. Germline CDR1 MGHRA, CDR2 YSYEKL. The ends lost 1 base at V and 7 bases at J; junction bases unmatched: 12. For the CDR3, the DNA is TGCGCCAGCAGCCAAGGAGGCCTTACTAGCGGGATAGGCGGGGAGCTGTTTTTT. As protein: CASSQGGLTSGIGGELFF.

This clone appeared once. V and J are TRBV2 and TRBJ2-1, with D possibly matching TRBD2 (5 bases). Trimming stripped 6 bases from V and 6 bases from J, with 21 bases between. Per the germline V gene, CDR1 is SNHLY and CDR2 is FYNNEI. The CDR3 covers 16 residues. CDR3 protein: CASSPRTTGSGNEQFF. DNA of the CDR3: TGTGCCAGCAGCCCACGGACCACGGGGTCGGGCAATGAGCAGTTCTTC. Together with reference TRBV2 and TRBJ2-1, the CDR3 gives the full variable domain: EPEVTQTPSHQVTQMGQEVILRCVPISNHLYFYWYRQILGQKVEFLVSFYNNEISEKSEIFDDQFSVERPDGSNFTLKIRSTKLEDSAMYFCASSPRTTGSGNEQFFGPGTRLTVL.

The chain joins TRBV19 to TRBJ1-5; D is possibly TRBD1 (6 bases). CDR1 LNHDA and CDR2 SQIVND come from the germline V gene (reference sequence). The CDR3 is made up of 16 amino acids. Trimming removed 1 base at V and 5 bases at J, with 15 bases between. The CDR3 DNA reads as TGTGCCAGTAGTATAGTCGGGGGGCGTTTCGATCAGCCCCAGCATTTT. The encoded protein is CASSIVGGRFDQPQHF.